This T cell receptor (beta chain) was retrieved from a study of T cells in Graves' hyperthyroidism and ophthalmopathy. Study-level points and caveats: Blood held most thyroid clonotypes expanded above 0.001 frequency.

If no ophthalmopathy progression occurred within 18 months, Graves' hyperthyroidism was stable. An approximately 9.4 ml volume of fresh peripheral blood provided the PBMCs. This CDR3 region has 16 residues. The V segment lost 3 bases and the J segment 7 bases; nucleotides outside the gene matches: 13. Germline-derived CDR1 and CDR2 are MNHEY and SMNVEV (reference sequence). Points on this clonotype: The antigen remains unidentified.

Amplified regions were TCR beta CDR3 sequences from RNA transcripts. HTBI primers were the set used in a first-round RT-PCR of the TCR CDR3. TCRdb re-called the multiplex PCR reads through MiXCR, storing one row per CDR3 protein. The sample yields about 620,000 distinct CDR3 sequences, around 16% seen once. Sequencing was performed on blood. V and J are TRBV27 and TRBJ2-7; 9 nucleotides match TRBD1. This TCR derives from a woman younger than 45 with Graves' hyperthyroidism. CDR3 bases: TGTGCCAGCAGTTTCGCGCCCGGGACAGGGCCTTGGGAGCAGTACTTC. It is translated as CASSFAPGTGPWEQYF.